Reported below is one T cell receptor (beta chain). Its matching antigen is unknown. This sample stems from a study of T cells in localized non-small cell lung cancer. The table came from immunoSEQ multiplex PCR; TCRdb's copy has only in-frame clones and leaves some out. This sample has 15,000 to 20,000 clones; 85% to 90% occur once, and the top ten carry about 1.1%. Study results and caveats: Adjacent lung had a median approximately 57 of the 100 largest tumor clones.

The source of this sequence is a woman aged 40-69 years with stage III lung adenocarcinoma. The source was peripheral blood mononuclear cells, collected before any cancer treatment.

The CDR3 loop reads CASSRNRDEKLFF. In DNA, the CDR3 is TGTGCCAGCTCACGGAACAGGGACGAAAAACTGTTTTTT. The chain combines TRBV18 with TRBJ1-4; TRBD1 might be the D (6 bases). CDR3 size: 13 residues. The germline gives CDR1 KGHSH, CDR2 LQKENI. With 4 bases removed from V and 8 bases from J, the gap between germline ends came to 11 bases.